This entry lists 14 T cell receptor beta chains sequenced from one sample in a study of blood T cell repertoires in COVID-19. Libraries were prepared by immunoSEQ multiplex PCR; TCRdb keeps only in-frame clonotypes and omits some of them. The sample has over 250,000 clones, around 89% seen once. Specimen: PBMCs or T cells enriched from blood (not recorded which). The receptor set was obtained from a man aged 40-55 years who had recovered from COVID-19.

This sequence joins TRBV19 and TRBJ1-1, with TRBD1 matching over 7 bases. The trim removed 6 bases at V and 2 bases at J, leaving 9 bases unmatched. The germline gives CDR1 LNHDA, CDR2 SQIVND (reference sequence). The CDR3 is 15 residues long. The CDR3 loop is CASSHGQDGNTEAFF. The CDR3, as DNA: TGTGCCAGTAGCCATGGACAGGATGGAAACACTGAAGCTTTCTTT.

V and J are TRBV19 and TRBJ2-6; 10 positions match TRBD1. Germline lookup yields CDR1 LNHDA and CDR2 SQIVND (reference sequence). CDR3 length: 17 residues. V was clipped by 6 bases and J by 0 bases; unmatched bases: 5. CDR3 sequence (DNA): TGTGCCAGTAGGACCGGGACAGGGGACTCTGGGGCCAACGTCCTGACTTTC. This sequence encodes CASRTGTGDSGANVLTF.

This chain links TRBV5-1 with TRBJ2-7, with 8 bases that match TRBD1. This CDR3 region has 16 residues. Losses at the gene ends were 3 bases for V and 6 bases for J; bases not matched to a gene: 14. CDR1 and CDR2 from the germline V gene are SGHRS and YFSETQ. The CDR3 region is CASSWGYRTGSGEQYF. DNA for the CDR3: TGCGCCAGCAGCTGGGGATACCGGACAGGGTCGGGCGAGCAGTACTTC.

This chain joins TRBV19 and TRBJ2-7; D is undetermined. The CDR3 is made up of 13 amino acids. Trimming stripped 4 bases from V and 2 bases from J, with 9 bases between. CDR1 and CDR2 (germline): LNHDA, SQIVND (reference sequence). The CDR3, as DNA: TGTGCCAGTAGTAACATAAATCCCTACGAGCAGTACTTC. Its translation is CASSNINPYEQYF.

This chain joins TRBV19 and TRBJ2-1; 14 bases match TRBD2. Germline V gene data show CDR1 as LNHDA and CDR2 as SQIVND (reference sequence). The CDR3 consists of 17 residues. The V and J ends lost 10 bases and 1 base, in that order; junction bases with no gene match: 9. CDR3 bases: TGTGCCACCCTCGGGACTAGCGGGAGAATATCCTACAATGAGCAGTTCTTC. It translates to CATLGTSGRISYNEQFF.

The chain uses TRBV14 and TRBJ1-1; no firm D call. Trimming pared 1 base from V and 1 base from J, leaving 4 bases between. Germline V gene data show CDR1 as SGHDN and CDR2 as FVKESK. CDR3 size: 13 residues. As DNA, the CDR3 is TGTGCCAGCAGCCAAGGACAGAACACTGAAGCTTTCTTT. This gives the protein CASSQGQNTEAFF. Together with reference TRBV14 and TRBJ1-1, the CDR3 gives the full variable domain: EAGVTQFPSHSVIEKGQTVTLRCDPISGHDNLYWYRRVMGKEIKFLLHFVKESKQDESGMPNNRFLAERTGGTYSTLKVQPAELEDSGVYFCASSQGQNTEAFFGQGTRLTVV.

The V gene is TRBV30, the J gene TRBJ2-5, with D possibly being TRBD2 (5 bases). Trimming stripped 4 bases from V and 4 bases from J, with 19 bases between. Germline V CDR1 and CDR2: GTSNPN, SVGIG (reference sequence). CDR3 length: 15 amino acids. The CDR3 sequence: CAWIQRDLFGETQYF. Here the CDR3 DNA reads TGTGCCTGGATACAGAGGGATTTGTTTGGAGAGACCCAGTACTTC.

This chain uses TRBV6-4 with TRBJ2-7; tentatively, D is TRBD2 (6 bases). CDR1 and CDR2 (germline): MRHNA, SNTAGT. The length of the CDR3 is 15 residues. The ends were cut back, 7 bases at V and 3 bases at J, with 19 bases in the middle. CDR3 region: CASNSQVGGCYEQYF. The CDR3 nucleotides read TGTGCCAGCAATTCCCAAGTGGGGGGATGCTACGAGCAGTACTTC.

The chain links TRBV10-3 to TRBJ1-5; a possible D gene is TRBD1 (6 bases). The CDR3 runs to 16 residues. Germline CDR1 ENHRY, CDR2 SYGVKD. Trimming removed 3 bases from V and 3 bases from J, with 15 bases in between. CDR3 nucleotide sequence: TGTGCCATCAGTGATCGGAAACAGGGCAACAATCAGCCCCAGCATTTT. This encodes CAISDRKQGNNQPQHF.

This clone has just a few counts. This sequence joins TRBV13 and TRBJ1-1; TRBD1 is a possible D gene (6 bases). The CDR3 contains 17 residues. V was clipped by 1 base and J by 6 bases, with 21 bases between them. Germline assignment: CDR1 PRHDT and CDR2 FYEKMQ (reference sequence). CDR3 nucleotide sequence: TGTGCCAGCAGCTTAGACACCTTCCAGGGGCTCAGCGCTGAAGCTTTCTTT. It specifies CASSLDTFQGLSAEAFF.

The genes are TRBV28 and TRBJ2-7, with D uncertain. Germline values: CDR1 MDHEN, CDR2 SYDVKM. The length of the CDR3 is 13 residues. V shed 2 bases and J shed 2 bases, with 7 bases lying between them. The CDR3 DNA reads TGTGCCAGCAGTTTAGTACAGACCTACGAGCAGTACTTC. Translating gives CASSLVQTYEQYF.

The rearrangement joins TRBV19 to TRBJ2-1, with TRBD2 identical over 13 bases. Germline trimming cut 7 bases from V and 7 bases from J; bases unmatched to any gene: 13. Germline values: CDR1 LNHDA, CDR2 SQIVND (reference sequence). This CDR3 has 17 amino acids. CDR3 amino acids: CASTSDPTSGGPNEQFF. The CDR3 DNA follows: TGTGCCAGTACCTCCGACCCGACTAGCGGGGGGCCTAATGAGCAGTTCTTC. Combining the CDR3 with reference TRBV19 and TRBJ2-1 gives the whole variable domain DGGITQSPKYLFRKEGQNVTLSCEQNLNHDAMYWYRQDPGQGLRLIYYSQIVNDFQKGDIAEGYSVSREKKESFPLTVTSAQKNPTAFYLCASTSDPTSGGPNEQFFGPGTRLTVL.

This clone came up once. V and J are TRBV19 and TRBJ1-6; a possible D gene is TRBD1 (6 bases). The CDR3 has 15 residues. The germline V gene has CDR1 LNHDA and CDR2 SQIVND (reference sequence). Trimming took off 3 bases at V and 7 bases at J, with 13 bases between the two ends. CDR3 nucleotide sequence: TGTGCCAGTAGTATTCAGGACAGAATGAATTCACCCCTCCACTTT. Translated: CASSIQDRMNSPLHF.

This chain connects TRBV6-5 to TRBJ2-7; no reliable D call. CDR1 is MNHEY, CDR2 SVGAGI, per germline. The CDR3 sequence is 14 residues long. V dropped 8 bases and J dropped 0 bases, with 14 bases sitting between them. CDR3 coding DNA: TGTGCCAGCGGAAGAGACTTAAGCTCCTACGAGCAGTACTTC. Translating gives CASGRDLSSYEQYF.